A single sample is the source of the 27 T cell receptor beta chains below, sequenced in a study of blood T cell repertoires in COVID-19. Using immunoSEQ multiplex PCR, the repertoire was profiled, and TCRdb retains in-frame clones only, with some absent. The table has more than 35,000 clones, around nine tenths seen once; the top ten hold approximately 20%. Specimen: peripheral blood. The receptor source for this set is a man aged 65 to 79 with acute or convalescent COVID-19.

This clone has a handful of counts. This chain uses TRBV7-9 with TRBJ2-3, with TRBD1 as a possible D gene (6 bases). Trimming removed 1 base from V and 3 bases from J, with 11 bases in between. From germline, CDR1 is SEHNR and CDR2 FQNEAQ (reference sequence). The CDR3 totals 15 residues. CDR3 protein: CASSLETGITDTQYF. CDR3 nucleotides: TGTGCCAGCAGCTTAGAGACAGGTATTACAGATACGCAGTATTTT.

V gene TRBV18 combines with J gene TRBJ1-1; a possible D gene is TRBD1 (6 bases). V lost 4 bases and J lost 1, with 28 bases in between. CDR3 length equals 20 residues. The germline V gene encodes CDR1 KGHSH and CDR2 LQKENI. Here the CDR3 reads CASSQNLLNRDKDTNTEAFF. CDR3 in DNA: TGTGCCAGCTCACAAAATCTTTTAAACCGGGACAAGGATACGAACACTGAAGCTTTCTTT.

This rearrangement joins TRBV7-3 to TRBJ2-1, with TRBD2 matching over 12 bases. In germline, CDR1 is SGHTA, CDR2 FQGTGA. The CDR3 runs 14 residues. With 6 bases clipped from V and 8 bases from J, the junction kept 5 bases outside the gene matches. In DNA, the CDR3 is TGTGCCAGCAGTCTAGCGGGAGGGCCACATGAGCAGTTCTTC. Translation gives CASSLAGGPHEQFF.

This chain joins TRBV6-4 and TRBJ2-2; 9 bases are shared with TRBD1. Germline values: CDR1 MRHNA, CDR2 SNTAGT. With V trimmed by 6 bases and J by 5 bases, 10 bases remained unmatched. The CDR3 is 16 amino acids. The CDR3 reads CASREKGQGRTGELFF. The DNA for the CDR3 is TGTGCCAGCAGGGAAAAGGGACAGGGTAGGACCGGGGAGCTGTTTTTT.

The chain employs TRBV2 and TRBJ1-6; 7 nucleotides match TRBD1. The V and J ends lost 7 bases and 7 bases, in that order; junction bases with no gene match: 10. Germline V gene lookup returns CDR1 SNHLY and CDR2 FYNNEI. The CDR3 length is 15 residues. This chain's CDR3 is CASTEGKGGNSPLHF. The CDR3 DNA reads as TGTGCCAGCACCGAGGGGAAAGGGGGCAATTCACCCCTCCACTTT.

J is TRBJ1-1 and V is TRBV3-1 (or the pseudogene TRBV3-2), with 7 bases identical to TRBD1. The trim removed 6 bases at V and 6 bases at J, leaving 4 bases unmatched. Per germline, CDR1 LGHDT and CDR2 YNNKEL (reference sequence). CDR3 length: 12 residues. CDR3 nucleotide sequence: TGTGCCAGCAGTCGACAGGGTCCTGAAGCTTTCTTT. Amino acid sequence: CASSRQGPEAFF.

The DNA for the CDR3 is TGTGCCAGCAGCAAAGGGGGGGCGAACACTGAAGCTTTCTTT. Protein product: CASSKGGANTEAFF. This rearrangement joins TRBV2 to TRBJ1-1, with D maybe TRBD1 (6 bases). This CDR3 is built from 14 residues. V gave up 6 bases and J gave up 1 base, with 12 bases separating them. Germline loops: CDR1 SNHLY, CDR2 FYNNEI.

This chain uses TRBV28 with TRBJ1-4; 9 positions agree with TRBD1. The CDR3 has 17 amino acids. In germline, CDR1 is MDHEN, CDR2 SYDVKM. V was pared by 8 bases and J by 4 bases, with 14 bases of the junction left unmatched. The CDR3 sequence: CASLPVGQGNYNEKLFF. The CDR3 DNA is TGTGCCAGCCTACCTGTAGGACAGGGGAACTATAATGAAAAACTGTTTTTT. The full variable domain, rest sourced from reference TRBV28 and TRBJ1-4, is DVKVTQSSRYLVKRTGEKVFLECVQDMDHENMFWYRQDPGLGLRLIYFSYDVKMKEKGDIPEGYSVSREKKERFSLILESASTNQTSMYLCASLPVGQGNYNEKLFFGSGTQLSVL.

DNA for the CDR3: TGTGCCAGTAGTCCGTTACAGGGCAATATGCTTGATACGCAGTATTTT. It specifies CASSPLQGNMLDTQYF. This chain links TRBV19 with TRBJ2-3, with a tentative D call TRBD1 (6 bases). The CDR3 extends over 16 amino acids. Per the germline V gene, CDR1 is LNHDA and CDR2 is SQIVND (reference sequence). V dropped 5 bases and J dropped 6 bases, with 21 bases sitting between them.

DNA for the CDR3: TGTGCCAGTAGCCGGGACTGGAGCTCTGGAAACACCATATATTTT. Translation gives CASSRDWSSGNTIYF. The chain couples TRBV19 to TRBJ1-3; perhaps TRBD1 as D (5 bases). V shed 6 bases and J shed 0 bases, with 12 bases lying between them. CDR1 and CDR2 (germline): LNHDA, SQIVND (reference sequence). The CDR3 consists of 15 residues.

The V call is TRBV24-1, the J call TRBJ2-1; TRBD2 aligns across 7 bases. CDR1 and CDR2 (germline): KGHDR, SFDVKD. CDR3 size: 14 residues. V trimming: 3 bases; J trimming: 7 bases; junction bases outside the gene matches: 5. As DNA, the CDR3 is TGTGCCACCAGTGATGGCGGGAGTAAGAATGAGCAGTTCTTC. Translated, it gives CATSDGGSKNEQFF.

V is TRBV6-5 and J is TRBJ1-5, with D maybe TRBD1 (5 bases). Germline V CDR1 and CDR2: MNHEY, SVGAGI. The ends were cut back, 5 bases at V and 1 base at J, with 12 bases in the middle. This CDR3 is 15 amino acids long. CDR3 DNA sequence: TGTGCCAGCAGTCTATCAGGGTCCAGCAATCAGCCCCAGCATTTT. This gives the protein CASSLSGSSNQPQHF.

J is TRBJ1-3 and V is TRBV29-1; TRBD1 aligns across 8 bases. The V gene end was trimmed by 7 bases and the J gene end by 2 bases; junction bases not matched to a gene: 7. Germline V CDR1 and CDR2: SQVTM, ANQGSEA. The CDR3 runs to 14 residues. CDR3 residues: CSGDRGRAGNTIYF. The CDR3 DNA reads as TGCAGCGGCGACAGGGGAAGAGCTGGAAACACCATATATTTT.

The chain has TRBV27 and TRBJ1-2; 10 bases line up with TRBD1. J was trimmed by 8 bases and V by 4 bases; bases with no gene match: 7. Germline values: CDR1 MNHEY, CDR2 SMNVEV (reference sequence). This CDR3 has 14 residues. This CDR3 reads CASSSGTGVLGYTF. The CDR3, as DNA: TGTGCCAGCAGTTCCGGGACAGGGGTTCTCGGCTACACCTTC.

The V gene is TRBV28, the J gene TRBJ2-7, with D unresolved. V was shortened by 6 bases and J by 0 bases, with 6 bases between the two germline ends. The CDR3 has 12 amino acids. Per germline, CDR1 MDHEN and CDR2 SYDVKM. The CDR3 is CASRTSSYEQYF. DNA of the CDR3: TGTGCCAGCAGGACAAGCTCCTACGAGCAGTACTTC. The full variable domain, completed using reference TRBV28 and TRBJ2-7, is DVKVTQSSRYLVKRTGEKVFLECVQDMDHENMFWYRQDPGLGLRLIYFSYDVKMKEKGDIPEGYSVSREKKERFSLILESASTNQTSMYLCASRTSSYEQYFGPGTRLTVT.

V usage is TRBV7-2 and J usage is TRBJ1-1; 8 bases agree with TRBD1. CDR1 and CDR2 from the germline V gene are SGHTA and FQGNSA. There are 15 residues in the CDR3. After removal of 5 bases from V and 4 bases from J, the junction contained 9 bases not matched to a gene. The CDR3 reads CASSPWTGRGTEAFF. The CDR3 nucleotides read TGTGCCAGCAGCCCATGGACAGGGCGAGGCACTGAAGCTTTCTTT.

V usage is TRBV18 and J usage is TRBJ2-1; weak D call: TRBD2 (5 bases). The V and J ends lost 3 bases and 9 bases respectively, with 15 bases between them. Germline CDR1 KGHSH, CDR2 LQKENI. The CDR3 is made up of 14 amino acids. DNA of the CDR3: TGTGCCAGCTCACCCGGACTCAGAGGGCTTGAGCAGTTCTTC. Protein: CASSPGLRGLEQFF. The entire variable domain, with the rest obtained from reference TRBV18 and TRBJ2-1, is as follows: NAGVMQNPRHLVRRRGQEARLRCSPMKGHSHVYWYRQLPEEGLKFMVYLQKENIIDESGMPKERFSAEFPKEGPSILRIQQVVRGDSAAYFCASSPGLRGLEQFFGPGTRLTVL.

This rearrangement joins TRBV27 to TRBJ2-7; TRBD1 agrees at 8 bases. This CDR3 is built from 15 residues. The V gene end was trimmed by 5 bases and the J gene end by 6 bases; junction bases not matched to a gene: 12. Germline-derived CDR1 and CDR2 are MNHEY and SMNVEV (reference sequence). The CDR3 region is CASSLLPTGVSEQYF. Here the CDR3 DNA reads TGTGCCAGCAGTCTTCTCCCGACAGGGGTGTCCGAGCAGTACTTC.

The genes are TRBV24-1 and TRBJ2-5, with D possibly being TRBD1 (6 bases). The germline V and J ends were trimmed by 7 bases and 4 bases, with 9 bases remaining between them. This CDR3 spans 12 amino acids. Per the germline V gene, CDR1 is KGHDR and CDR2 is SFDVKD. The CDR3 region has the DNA TGTGCCACCAGCCCCAGGGGAGAGACCCAGTACTTC. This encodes CATSPRGETQYF.

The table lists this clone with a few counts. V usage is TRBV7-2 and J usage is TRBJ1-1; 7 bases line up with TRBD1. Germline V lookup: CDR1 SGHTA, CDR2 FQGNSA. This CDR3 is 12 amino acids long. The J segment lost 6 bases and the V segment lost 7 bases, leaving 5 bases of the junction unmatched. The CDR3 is CASTEGQPEAFF. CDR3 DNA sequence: TGTGCCAGCACCGAGGGACAGCCTGAAGCTTTCTTT.

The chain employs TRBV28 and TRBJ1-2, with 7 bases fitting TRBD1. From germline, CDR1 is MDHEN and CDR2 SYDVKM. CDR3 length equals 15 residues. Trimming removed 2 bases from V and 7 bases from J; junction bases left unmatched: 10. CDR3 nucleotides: TGTGCCAGCAGTTTAAGGGTCAGGGGGTTGGGTGGCTACACCTTC. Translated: CASSLRVRGLGGYTF.

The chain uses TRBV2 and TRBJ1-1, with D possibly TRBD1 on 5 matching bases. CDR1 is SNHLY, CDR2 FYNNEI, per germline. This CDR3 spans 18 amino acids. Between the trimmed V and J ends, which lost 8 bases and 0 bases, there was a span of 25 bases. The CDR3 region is CASPSGSAKARMNTEAFF. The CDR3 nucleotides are TGTGCCAGCCCCTCAGGGTCTGCGAAGGCAAGGATGAACACTGAAGCTTTCTTT.

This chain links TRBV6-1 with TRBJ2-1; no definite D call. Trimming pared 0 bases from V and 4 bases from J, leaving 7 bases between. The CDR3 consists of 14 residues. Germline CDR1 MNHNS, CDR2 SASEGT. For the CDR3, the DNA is TGTGCCAGCAGTGAAGCCCAGGAATACAATGAGCAGTTCTTC. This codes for CASSEAQEYNEQFF.

The CDR3 protein is CASSLAGGGTQYF. In DNA form, the CDR3 reads TGTGCCAGCAGCTTGGCGGGAGGGGGGACCCAGTACTTC. The V and J genes are TRBV5-4 and TRBJ2-5; 8 bases align to TRBD2. Per germline, CDR1 SGHNT and CDR2 YYREEE (reference sequence). The CDR3 is made up of 13 amino acids. After removal of 0 bases from V and 7 bases from J, the junction contained 2 bases not matched to a gene. The variable domain in full, with the rest retrieved from reference TRBV5-4 and TRBJ2-5, is ETGVTQSPTHLIKTRGQQVTLRCSSQSGHNTVSWYQQALGQGPQFIFQYYREEENGRGNFPPRFSGLQFPNYSSELNVNALELDDSALYLCASSLAGGGTQYFGPGTRLLVL.

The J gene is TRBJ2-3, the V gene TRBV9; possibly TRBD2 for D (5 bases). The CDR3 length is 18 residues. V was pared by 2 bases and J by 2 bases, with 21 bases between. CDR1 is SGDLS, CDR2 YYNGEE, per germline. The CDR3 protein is CASSVGVTPSEDTDTQYF. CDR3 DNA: TGTGCCAGCAGCGTCGGGGTGACTCCCTCGGAGGACACAGATACGCAGTATTTT.

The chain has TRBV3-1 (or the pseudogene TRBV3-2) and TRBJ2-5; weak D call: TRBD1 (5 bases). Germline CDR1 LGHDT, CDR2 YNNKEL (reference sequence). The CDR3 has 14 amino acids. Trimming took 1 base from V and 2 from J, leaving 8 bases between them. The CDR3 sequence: CASSQGDRQETQYF. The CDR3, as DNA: TGTGCCAGCAGCCAAGGAGACAGACAAGAGACCCAGTACTTC.

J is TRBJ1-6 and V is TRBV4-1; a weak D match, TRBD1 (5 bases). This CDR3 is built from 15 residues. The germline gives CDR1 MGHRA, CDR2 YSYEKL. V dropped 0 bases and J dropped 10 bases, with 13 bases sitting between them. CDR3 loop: CASSQEGRGRSPLHF. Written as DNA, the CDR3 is TGCGCCAGCAGCCAAGAGGGGAGGGGTAGGTCACCCCTCCACTTT.